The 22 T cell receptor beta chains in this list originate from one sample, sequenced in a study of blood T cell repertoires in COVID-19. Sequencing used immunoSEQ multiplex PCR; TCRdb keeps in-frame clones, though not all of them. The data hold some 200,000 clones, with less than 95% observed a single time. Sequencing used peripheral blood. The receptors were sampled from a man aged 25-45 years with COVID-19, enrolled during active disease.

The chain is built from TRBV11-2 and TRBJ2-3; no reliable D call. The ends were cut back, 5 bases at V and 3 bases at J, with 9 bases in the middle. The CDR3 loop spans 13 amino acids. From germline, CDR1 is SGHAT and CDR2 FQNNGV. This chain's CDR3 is CASSPLPTDTQYF. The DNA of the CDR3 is TGTGCCAGCAGCCCTCTCCCTACAGATACGCAGTATTTT.

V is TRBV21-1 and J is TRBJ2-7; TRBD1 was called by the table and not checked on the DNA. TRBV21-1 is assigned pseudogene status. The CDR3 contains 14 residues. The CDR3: CASSPGQGTYEQYF. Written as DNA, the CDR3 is TGTGCCAGCAGCCCGGGACAGGGAACCTACGAGCAGTACTTC.

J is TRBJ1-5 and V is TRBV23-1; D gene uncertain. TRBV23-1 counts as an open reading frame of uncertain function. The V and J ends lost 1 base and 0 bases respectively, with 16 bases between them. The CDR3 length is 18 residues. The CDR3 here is CASSQWALWSYSNQPQHF. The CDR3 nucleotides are TGCGCCAGCAGTCAATGGGCCCTCTGGTCTTATAGCAATCAGCCCCAGCATTTT.

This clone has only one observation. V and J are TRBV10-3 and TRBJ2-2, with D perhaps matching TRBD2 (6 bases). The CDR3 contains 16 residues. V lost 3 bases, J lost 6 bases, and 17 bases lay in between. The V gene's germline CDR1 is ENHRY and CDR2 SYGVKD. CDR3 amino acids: CAISDATGSGAGELFF. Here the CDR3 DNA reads TGTGCCATCAGTGATGCCACGGGTTCGGGGGCCGGGGAGCTGTTTTTT.

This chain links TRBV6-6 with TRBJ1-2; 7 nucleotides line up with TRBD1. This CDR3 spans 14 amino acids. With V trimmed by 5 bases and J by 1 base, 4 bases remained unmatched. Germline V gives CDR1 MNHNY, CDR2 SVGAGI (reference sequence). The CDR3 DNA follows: TGTGCCAGCAGTCTGGGACAGAGTAACTATGGCTACACCTTC. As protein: CASSLGQSNYGYTF.

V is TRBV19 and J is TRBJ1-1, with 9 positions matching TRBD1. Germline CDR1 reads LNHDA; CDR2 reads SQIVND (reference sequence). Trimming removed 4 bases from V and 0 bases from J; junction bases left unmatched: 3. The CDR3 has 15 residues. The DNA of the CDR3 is TGTGCCAGTAGTAGGACAGGGGTCCTGAACACTGAAGCTTTCTTT. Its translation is CASSRTGVLNTEAFF.

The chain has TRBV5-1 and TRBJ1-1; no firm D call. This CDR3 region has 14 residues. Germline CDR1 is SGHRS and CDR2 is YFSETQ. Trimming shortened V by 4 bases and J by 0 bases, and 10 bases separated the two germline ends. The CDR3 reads CASSDTNMNTEAFF. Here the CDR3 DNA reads TGCGCCAGCAGCGACACCAACATGAACACTGAAGCTTTCTTT.

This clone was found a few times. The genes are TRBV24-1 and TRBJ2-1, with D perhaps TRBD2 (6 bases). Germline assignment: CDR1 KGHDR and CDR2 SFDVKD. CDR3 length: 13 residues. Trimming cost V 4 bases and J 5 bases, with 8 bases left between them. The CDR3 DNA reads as TGTGCCACCAGTGAAGGAGGGAACAATGAGCAGTTCTTC. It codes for CATSEGGNNEQFF.

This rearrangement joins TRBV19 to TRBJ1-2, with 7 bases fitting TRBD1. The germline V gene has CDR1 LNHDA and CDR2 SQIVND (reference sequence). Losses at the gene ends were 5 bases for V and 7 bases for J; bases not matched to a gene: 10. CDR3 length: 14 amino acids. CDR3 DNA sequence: TGTGCCAGTAGTCCCCGACAGGGAAACCCTGGCTACACCTTC. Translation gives CASSPRQGNPGYTF.

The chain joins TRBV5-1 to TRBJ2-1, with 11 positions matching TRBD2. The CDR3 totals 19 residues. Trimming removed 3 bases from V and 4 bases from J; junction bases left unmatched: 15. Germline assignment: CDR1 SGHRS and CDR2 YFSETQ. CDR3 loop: CASSSSGTSGTSGYNEQFF. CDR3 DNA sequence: TGCGCCAGCAGCTCGTCGGGGACGTCCGGGACTAGCGGATACAATGAGCAGTTCTTC.

In DNA, the CDR3 is TGTGCCAGCAGTCCGGACAGGGGGTCACACGGGGAGCTGTTTTTT. It encodes CASSPDRGSHGELFF. This chain joins TRBV6-5 and TRBJ2-2, with 10 bases identical to TRBD1. The junction had 7 bases not matched to a gene; V was cut back by 5 bases and J by 7 bases. CDR3 length equals 15 residues. CDR1 and CDR2 (germline): MNHEY, SVGAGI.

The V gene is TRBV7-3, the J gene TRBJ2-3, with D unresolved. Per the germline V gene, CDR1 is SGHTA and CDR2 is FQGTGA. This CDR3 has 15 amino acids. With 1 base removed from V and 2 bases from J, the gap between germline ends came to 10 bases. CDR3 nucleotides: TGTGCCAGCAGCTTAAGTGGCAGGTCCACAGATACGCAGTATTTT. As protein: CASSLSGRSTDTQYF.

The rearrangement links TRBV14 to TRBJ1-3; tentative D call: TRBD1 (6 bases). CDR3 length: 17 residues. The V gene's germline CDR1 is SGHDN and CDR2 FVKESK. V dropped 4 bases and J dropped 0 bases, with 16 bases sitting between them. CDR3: CASSLQPGHYSGNTIYF. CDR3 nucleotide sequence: TGTGCCAGCAGCCTACAACCGGGACACTACTCTGGAAACACCATATATTTT. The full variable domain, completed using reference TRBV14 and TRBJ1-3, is EAGVTQFPSHSVIEKGQTVTLRCDPISGHDNLYWYRRVMGKEIKFLLHFVKESKQDESGMPNNRFLAERTGGTYSTLKVQPAELEDSGVYFCASSLQPGHYSGNTIYFGEGSWLTVV.

CDR3: CASSFSGGFAYEQYF. The CDR3 DNA sequence: TGTGCCAGCTCTTTCTCGGGTGGTTTCGCCTACGAGCAGTACTTC. The chain has TRBV18 and TRBJ2-7; D is uncertain. CDR3 size: 15 residues. The germline CDR1 and CDR2 sequences are KGHSH and LQKENI. V lost 6 bases, J lost 2 bases, and 17 bases lay in between. The full variable domain, with the rest looked up from reference TRBV18 and TRBJ2-7, is NAGVMQNPRHLVRRRGQEARLRCSPMKGHSHVYWYRQLPEEGLKFMVYLQKENIIDESGMPKERFSAEFPKEGPSILRIQQVVRGDSAAYFCASSFSGGFAYEQYFGPGTRLTVT.

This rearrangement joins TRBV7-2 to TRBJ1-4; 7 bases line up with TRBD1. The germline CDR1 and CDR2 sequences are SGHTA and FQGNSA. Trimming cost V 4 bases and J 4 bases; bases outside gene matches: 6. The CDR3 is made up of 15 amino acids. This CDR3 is CASSWTTGINEKLFF. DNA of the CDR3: TGTGCCAGCAGCTGGACGACAGGGATTAATGAAAAACTGTTTTTT.

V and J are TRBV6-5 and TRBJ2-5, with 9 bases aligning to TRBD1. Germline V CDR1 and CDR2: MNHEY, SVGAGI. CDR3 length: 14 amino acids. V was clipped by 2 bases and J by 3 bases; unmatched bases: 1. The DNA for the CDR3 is TGTGCCAGCAGTTACGGGACAGGGAAAGAGACCCAGTACTTC. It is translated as CASSYGTGKETQYF.

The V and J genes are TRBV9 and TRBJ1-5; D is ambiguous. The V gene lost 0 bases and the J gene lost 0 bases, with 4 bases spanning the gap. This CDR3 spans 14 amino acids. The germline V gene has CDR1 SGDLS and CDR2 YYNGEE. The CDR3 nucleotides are TGTGCCAGCAGCGTAGGTAATAGCAATCAGCCCCAGCATTTT. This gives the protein CASSVGNSNQPQHF.

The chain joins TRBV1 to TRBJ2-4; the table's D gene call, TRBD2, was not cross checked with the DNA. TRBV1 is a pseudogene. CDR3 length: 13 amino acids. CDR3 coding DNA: TGCACCAGGGGCGGGGGTGGCAAAAACATTCAGTACTTC. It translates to CTRGGGGKNIQYF.

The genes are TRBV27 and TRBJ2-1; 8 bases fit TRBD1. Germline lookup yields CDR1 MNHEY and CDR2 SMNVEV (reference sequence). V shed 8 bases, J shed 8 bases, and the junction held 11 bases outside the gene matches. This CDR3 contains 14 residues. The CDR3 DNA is TGTGCCAGCTCGGACGGACAGGGACTCGATGAGCAGTTCTTC. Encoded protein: CASSDGQGLDEQFF.

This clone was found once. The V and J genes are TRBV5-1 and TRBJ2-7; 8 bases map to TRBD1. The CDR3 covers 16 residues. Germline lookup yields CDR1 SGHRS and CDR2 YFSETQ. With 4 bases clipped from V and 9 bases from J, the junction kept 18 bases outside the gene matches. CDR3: CASSAQTGARLSGQYF. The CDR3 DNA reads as TGCGCCAGCAGCGCCCAGACAGGGGCCAGACTTAGTGGGCAGTACTTC.

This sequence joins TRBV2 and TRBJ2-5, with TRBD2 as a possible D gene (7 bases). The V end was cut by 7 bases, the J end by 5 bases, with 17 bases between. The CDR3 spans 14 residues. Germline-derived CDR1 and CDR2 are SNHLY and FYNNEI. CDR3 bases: TGTGCCAGCAACGGGGGGCCCCTCGGCGAGACCCAGTACTTC. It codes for CASNGGPLGETQYF.

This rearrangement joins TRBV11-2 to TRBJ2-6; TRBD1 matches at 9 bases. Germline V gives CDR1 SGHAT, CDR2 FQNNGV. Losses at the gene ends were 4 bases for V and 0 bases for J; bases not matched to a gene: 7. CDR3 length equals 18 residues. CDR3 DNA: TGTGCCAGCAGCTCGATCGGGACAGGGATCTCTGGGGCCAACGTCCTGACTTTC. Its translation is CASSSIGTGISGANVLTF.